One and the same sample provided the 5 T cell receptor beta chains below, sequenced in a study of OX40 agonist ivuxolimab in advanced cancers. Some clones are missing from TCRdb's copy, which holds only in-frame ones; the method was immunoSEQ multiplex PCR. This sample has approximately 65,000 clones, with about 84% found just once. Here the sequenced sample was CD4+ or CD8+ T cells sorted from blood, taken in a trial of the OX40 agonist ivuxolimab. The receptors come from an adult with an advanced solid tumor such as melanoma, head and neck, liver or kidney cancer.

This rearrangement joins TRBV28 to TRBJ2-1; 8 nucleotides match TRBD2. Losses at the gene ends were 4 bases for V and 8 bases for J; bases not matched to a gene: 10. This CDR3 has 15 residues. From germline, CDR1 is MDHEN and CDR2 SYDVKM. CDR3 residues: CASSSLAVTWDEQFF. The CDR3 coding sequence is TGTGCCAGCAGTTCACTAGCGGTTACGTGGGATGAGCAGTTCTTC.

V usage is TRBV28 and J usage is TRBJ1-2; D is unresolved. Looked up from germline, CDR1 is MDHEN and CDR2 is SYDVKM. Trimming took off 4 bases at V and 8 bases at J, with 17 bases between the two ends. CDR3 length: 14 residues. This CDR3 reads CASSSTPPRRGYTF. In DNA, the CDR3 is TGTGCCAGCAGTTCGACGCCACCCCGGCGAGGCTACACCTTC.

This clone was detected only once. The chain combines TRBV4-2 with TRBJ2-7; TRBD1 matches 8 bases. V gave up 4 bases and J gave up 5 bases; unmatched junction bases: 10. The CDR3 is 15 residues long. Germline values: CDR1 LGHNA, CDR2 YNFKEQ. The CDR3: CASSPQARGQDEQYF. The CDR3 DNA follows: TGTGCCAGCAGCCCCCAGGCCAGGGGGCAAGACGAGCAGTACTTC.

The V call is TRBV28, the J call TRBJ2-7; TRBD1 might be the D (6 bases). The V gene's germline CDR1 is MDHEN and CDR2 SYDVKM. The CDR3 runs to 17 residues. Trimming cost V 6 bases and J 2 bases, with 23 bases left between them. CDR3: CASRGHSFGTYTYEQYF. In DNA form, the CDR3 reads TGTGCCAGCAGGGGGCATTCCTTCGGGACATACACCTACGAGCAGTACTTC.

V usage is TRBV19 and J usage is TRBJ2-3; 10 bases fit TRBD1. V trimming: 11 bases; J trimming: 4 bases; junction bases outside the gene matches: 9. The CDR3 spans 14 residues. Germline CDR1 reads LNHDA; CDR2 reads SQIVND (reference sequence). The CDR3 here is CASKGQGISDTQYF. CDR3 DNA: TGTGCCTCGAAGGGACAGGGGATTTCAGATACGCAGTATTTT. Drawing the rest from reference TRBV19 and TRBJ2-3, the complete variable domain is DGGITQSPKYLFRKEGQNVTLSCEQNLNHDAMYWYRQDPGQGLRLIYYSQIVNDFQKGDIAEGYSVSREKKESFPLTVTSAQKNPTAFYLCASKGQGISDTQYFGPGTRLTVL.